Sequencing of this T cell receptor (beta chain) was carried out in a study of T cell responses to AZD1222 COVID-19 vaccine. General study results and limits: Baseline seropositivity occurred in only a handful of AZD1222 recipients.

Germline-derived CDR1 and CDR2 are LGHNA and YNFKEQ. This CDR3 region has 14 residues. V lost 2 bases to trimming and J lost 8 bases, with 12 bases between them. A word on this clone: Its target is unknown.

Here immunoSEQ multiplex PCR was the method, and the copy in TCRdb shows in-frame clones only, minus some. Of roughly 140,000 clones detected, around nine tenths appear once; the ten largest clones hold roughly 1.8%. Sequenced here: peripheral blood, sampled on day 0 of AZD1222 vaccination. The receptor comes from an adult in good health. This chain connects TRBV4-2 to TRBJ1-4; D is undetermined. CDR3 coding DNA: TGTGCCAGCAGCCAAACGGGCGGCGACGAAAAACTGTTTTTT. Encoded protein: CASSQTGGDEKLFF.